These 21 T cell receptor beta chains were sequenced from one sample in a study of memory CD4+ T cells and cytomegalovirus serostatus. Single viable CD3+CD4+CD8-CD45RO+ cells were sorted as the memory CD4+ T cells. Sequencing was performed with immunoSEQ multiplex PCR; in TCRdb, only in-frame clones are kept and a portion is missing. This table has roughly 54,000 clones, roughly 72% appearing once. The sample taken for sequencing was memory CD4+ T cells from blood. These receptor sequences come from an adult in good health and CMV-seronegative.

This clone occurred a few times. The chain carries TRBV29-1 and TRBJ1-2; D gene unclear. This CDR3 is 11 amino acids long. The germline CDR1 and CDR2 sequences are SQVTM and ANQGSEA. Trimming took off 6 bases at V and 1 base at J, with 6 bases between the two ends. Written as DNA, the CDR3 is TGCAGCGTGGCCCATAACTATGGCTACACCTTC. Protein: CSVAHNYGYTF.

The rearrangement joins TRBV18 to TRBJ1-1, with 9 bases aligning to TRBD1. This CDR3 spans 14 amino acids. The ends lost 4 bases at V and 5 bases at J; junction bases unmatched: 5. The V gene's germline CDR1 is KGHSH and CDR2 LQKENI. The CDR3 region has the DNA TGTGCCAGCTCACTGGGGACAGGGTGGACTGAAGCTTTCTTT. This sequence encodes CASSLGTGWTEAFF.

This clone was seen a few times. The genes are TRBV6-5 and TRBJ1-3; D not resolved. The CDR3 has 13 residues. The ends were cut back, 6 bases at V and 1 base at J, with 7 bases in the middle. Germline assignment: CDR1 MNHEY and CDR2 SVGAGI. The DNA for the CDR3 is TGTGCCAGCAGATTAAATTCTGGAAACACCATATATTTT. Its protein is CASRLNSGNTIYF.

This sequence joins TRBV7-8 and TRBJ1-1; the match to TRBD1 covers 8 bases. This CDR3 has 13 amino acids. With V trimmed by 6 bases and J by 5 bases, 5 bases remained unmatched. Germline V gene lookup returns CDR1 SGHVS and CDR2 FQNEAQ. CDR3 sequence (DNA): TGTGCCAGCAGGCCGACAGGGGTGACTGAAGCTTTCTTT. Translation gives CASRPTGVTEAFF.

Within the sample, this clone is medium-sized. This chain uses TRBV19 with TRBJ1-1; no reliable D call. This CDR3 spans 15 amino acids. Per germline, CDR1 LNHDA and CDR2 SQIVND (reference sequence). V lost 5 bases, J lost 0 bases, and 13 bases lay in between. The CDR3 region is CASSPLGSMNTEAFF. The CDR3 region has the DNA TGTGCCAGTAGTCCGCTGGGCAGCATGAACACTGAAGCTTTCTTT.

The rearrangement links TRBV5-4 to TRBJ2-3; D possibly uses TRBD1 or TRBD2 (5 bases each). The CDR3 is made up of 16 amino acids. The V end lost 0 bases, the J end lost 0 bases, and 11 bases lay between the germline ends. The germline gives CDR1 SGHNT, CDR2 YYREEE (reference sequence). DNA for the CDR3: TGTGCCAGCAGCTTGGGGGGACGTTCTAGCACAGATACGCAGTATTTT. Its translation: CASSLGGRSSTDTQYF.

This chain connects TRBV6-5 to TRBJ1-1; tentatively, D is TRBD1 (6 bases). This CDR3 is 14 amino acids long. CDR1 is MNHEY and CDR2 is SVGAGI in the germline V gene. Trimming pared 0 bases from V and 7 bases from J, leaving 12 bases between. The CDR3 DNA reads TGTGCCAGCAGTTACTCGACAAGGGGACATGAAGCTTTCTTT. Its translation: CASSYSTRGHEAFF.

This chain joins TRBV6-5 and TRBJ2-7; D call uncertain. Trimming left V 5 bases short and J 1 base short, with 15 bases between. The CDR3 is made up of 15 amino acids. Germline lookup yields CDR1 MNHEY and CDR2 SVGAGI. This CDR3 reads CASSRSSDGSYEQYF. In nucleotides, the CDR3 is TGTGCCAGCAGTCGAAGCTCAGACGGGTCCTACGAGCAGTACTTC.

J is TRBJ2-4 and V is TRBV4-2; D remains unclear. Germline V CDR1 and CDR2: LGHNA, YNFKEQ. The CDR3 is 14 amino acids. Deletions cut 1 base from V and 8 bases from J, with 12 bases between. The CDR3 bases are TGTGCCAGCAGCCAAGTAGACACCCGGGACATTCAGTACTTC. This sequence encodes CASSQVDTRDIQYF.

The chain carries TRBV4-1 and TRBJ1-1; D unclear. V lost 1 base and J 5 bases, leaving 14 bases between the germline ends. The CDR3 loop spans 15 amino acids. Germline assignment: CDR1 MGHRA and CDR2 YSYEKL. CDR3 nucleotides: TGCGCCAGCAGCCAAGCGAGGACTGACATTACTGAAGCTTTCTTT. It encodes CASSQARTDITEAFF.

This clone was counted once. The chain carries TRBV20-1 and TRBJ1-2; D not resolved. The CDR3 covers 11 residues. The V end was cut by 0 bases, the J end by 13 bases, with 12 bases between. CDR1 and CDR2 (germline): DFQATT, SNEGSKA (reference sequence). CDR3 in DNA: TGCAGTGCTAGAGATAAACAGCCCCCCACCTTC. Encoded protein: CSARDKQPPTF.

This clone was found once. CDR3 amino acids: CASSSKGLLNTGELFF. Written as DNA, the CDR3 is TGTGCCAGCAGTTCAAAAGGACTCCTGAACACCGGGGAGCTGTTTTTT. The rearrangement uses TRBV6-6 and TRBJ2-2; the D gene is possibly TRBD2 (5 bases). There are 16 residues in the CDR3. V was clipped by 4 bases and J by 1 base, with 13 bases between them. CDR1 MNHNY and CDR2 SVGAGI come from the germline V gene (reference sequence).

CDR3 nucleotide sequence: TGTGCCAGCAGTCCGACGGTCTCTGGAAACACCATATATTTT. Translation gives CASSPTVSGNTIYF. This rearrangement joins TRBV6-1 to TRBJ1-3; D is unresolved. Germline V lookup: CDR1 MNHNS, CDR2 SASEGT. This CDR3 spans 14 amino acids. V shed 5 bases and J shed 0 bases, with 8 bases lying between them.

J is TRBJ1-2 and V is TRBV19; D gene uncertain. The CDR3 contains 14 residues. V was cut by 5 bases and J by 3 bases, with 13 bases left in between. Germline V lookup: CDR1 LNHDA, CDR2 SQIVND (reference sequence). CDR3 amino acids: CASSSREGYYGYTF. The CDR3 DNA sequence: TGTGCCAGTAGTTCCCGTGAGGGCTACTATGGCTACACCTTC.

Judged by abundance, this clone is medium-sized. The chain employs TRBV18 and TRBJ1-3; D is unclear. V gave up 3 bases and J gave up 0 bases, with 9 bases separating them. CDR3 size: 15 residues. CDR1 is KGHSH and CDR2 is LQKENI in the germline V gene. The CDR3 DNA follows: TGTGCCAGCTCACCTCGGACGAACTCTGGAAACACCATATATTTT. It is translated as CASSPRTNSGNTIYF.

The rearrangement links TRBV5-5 to TRBJ1-2, with D hard to call. The V end lost 2 bases, the J end lost 10 bases, and 12 bases lay between the germline ends. CDR1 is SGHKS and CDR2 is YYEKEE in the germline V gene (reference sequence). The CDR3 runs to 12 residues. The CDR3, as DNA: TGTGCCAGCAGCTTTCGGAGGGAGGACTACACCTTC. Translation: CASSFRREDYTF. The entire variable domain, with the rest obtained from reference TRBV5-5 and TRBJ1-2, is as follows: DAGVTQSPTHLIKTRGQQVTLRCSPISGHKSVSWYQQVLGQGPQFIFQYYEKEERGRGNFPDRFSARQFPNYSSELNVNALLLGDSALYLCASSFRREDYTFGSGTRLTVV.

The rearrangement uses TRBV6-4 and TRBJ2-2; no clear D gene. CDR1 MRHNA and CDR2 SNTAGT come from the germline V gene. The ends were cut back, 0 bases at V and 6 bases at J, with 8 bases in the middle. The CDR3 length is 14 residues. The CDR3 spells CASSDSIGAGELFF. The CDR3 DNA reads as TGTGCCAGCAGTGACTCGATTGGAGCCGGGGAGCTGTTTTTT.

The chain couples TRBV18 to TRBJ2-3; D unclear. This CDR3 is built from 15 residues. Per the germline V gene, CDR1 is KGHSH and CDR2 is LQKENI. Trimming took off 5 bases at V and 0 bases at J, with 12 bases between the two ends. This chain's CDR3 is CASSIQGRSTDTQYF. The DNA of the CDR3 is TGTGCCAGCTCAATACAAGGGCGAAGCACAGATACGCAGTATTTT.

The chain employs TRBV19 and TRBJ2-7; TRBD2 might be the D (5 bases). Trimming cost V 5 bases and J 2 bases, with 13 bases left between them. This CDR3 region has 14 residues. Germline V gives CDR1 LNHDA, CDR2 SQIVND (reference sequence). The CDR3 DNA is TGTGCCAGTAGTGTACAGTGGGGAGCCTACGAGCAGTACTTC. Encoded protein: CASSVQWGAYEQYF.

J is TRBJ2-1 and V is TRBV27; D may match TRBD1 or TRBD2 (6 bases each). The CDR3 consists of 19 residues. Trimming removed 1 base at V and 2 bases at J, with 21 bases between. CDR1 and CDR2 from the germline V gene are MNHEY and SMNVEV (reference sequence). The CDR3 sequence: CASSLYYMGASAPYNEQFF. DNA for the CDR3: TGTGCCAGCAGTTTATACTATATGGGGGCTAGCGCACCCTACAATGAGCAGTTCTTC.

V usage is TRBV7-9 and J usage is TRBJ2-3; no clear D. Trimming took 2 bases from V and 6 from J, leaving 9 bases between them. Germline V CDR1 and CDR2: SEHNR, FQNEAQ (reference sequence). This CDR3 spans 13 amino acids. The CDR3 reads CASSLSAADTQYF. The CDR3 coding sequence is TGTGCCAGCAGCTTAAGCGCAGCCGATACGCAGTATTTT.